These 11 T cell receptor beta chains came from one sample sequenced in a study of naive and memory T cell subsets. Treatment indicated: skin biopsy from PPD injection site in Mantoux-positive individual. Input was about 1 to 1000 ng of DNase-treated total RNA without cell sorting. For blood and skin samples, reverse transcription used TCR alpha and beta constant primers. Each CDR3 protein gets one entry after TCRdb re-called the UMI-ligation and nested PCR reads with MiXCR. The table includes about 20,000 distinct CDR3 sequences, roughly 9.8% detected once. Sequences were derived from skin, sampled from a tuberculin skin test site. The receptors here all came from an adult in good health.

This clonotype was seen repeatedly, ten times or more. The rearrangement uses TRBV6-5 and TRBJ2-1, with a weak D call TRBD1 (5 bases). The CDR3 length is 14 residues. The V gene lost 6 bases and the J gene lost 9 bases, with 18 bases spanning the gap. Per germline, CDR1 MNHEY and CDR2 SVGAGI. The CDR3 is CASRRSLDSVEQFF. CDR3 DNA sequence: TGTGCCAGCAGGCGTTCCCTCGACAGCGTTGAGCAGTTCTTC.

This clonotype has at least ten counts. The chain links TRBV10-3 to TRBJ2-1; 13 positions match TRBD2. The germline gives CDR1 ENHRY, CDR2 SYGVKD. Trimming at V came to 5 bases and at J to 3 bases, leaving 7 bases not matched to a gene. The CDR3 extends over 17 amino acids. The DNA for the CDR3 is TGTGCCATCAGTCGACTAGCGGGGGGCGCTAACTACAATGAGCAGTTCTTC. Translated: CAISRLAGGANYNEQFF.

The rearrangement links TRBV18 to TRBJ1-1, with D possibly being TRBD1 (6 bases). This CDR3 region has 16 residues. Looked up from germline, CDR1 is KGHSH and CDR2 is LQKENI. V lost 5 bases to trimming and J lost 1 base, with 17 bases between them. CDR3 coding DNA: TGTGCCAGCTCATCCTCCCGGGGGGCTGCGAACACTGAAGCTTTCTTT. Translation gives CASSSSRGAANTEAFF.

This clonotype was observed a few times. This rearrangement joins TRBV5-1 to TRBJ1-3; 8 nucleotides agree with TRBD1. V was pared by 7 bases and J by 3 bases, with 9 bases of the junction left unmatched. CDR1 and CDR2 from the germline V gene are SGHRS and YFSETQ. This CDR3 comprises 15 residues. The CDR3 nucleotides are TGCGCCAGCCCACTTACCGGGACAGGTGGAAACACCATATATTTT. Protein product: CASPLTGTGGNTIYF.

On this clonotype: Given a much more abundant clone one base away, this may be a read error. V and J are TRBV20-1 and TRBJ1-1, with unresolved D. The CDR3 has 12 amino acids. In germline, CDR1 is DFQATT, CDR2 SNEGSKA (reference sequence). This chain's CDR3 is CSASTVWTEAYF. The CDR3 region has the DNA TGCAGTGCTAGTACGGTTTGGACTGAAGCTTACTTT.

Within the sample, this clonotype is medium-sized. The CDR3 region is CSARLGNDGQETQYF. DNA of the CDR3: TGCAGTGCTAGATTGGGTAACGACGGCCAAGAGACCCAGTACTTC. The rearrangement joins TRBV20-1 to TRBJ2-5; D uncertain. The CDR3 loop spans 15 amino acids. V lost 2 bases to trimming and J lost 1 base, with 14 bases between them. Germline V lookup: CDR1 DFQATT, CDR2 SNEGSKA (reference sequence).

This clonotype was counted at least ten times. The chain has TRBV7-9 and TRBJ2-1; TRBD2 matches 7 bases. The germline gives CDR1 SEHNR, CDR2 FQNEAQ (reference sequence). The CDR3 has 15 amino acids. V lost 1 base and J lost 3; bases outside the gene matches: 3. The CDR3 coding sequence is TGTGCCAGCAGCTTAGGCCTAGCGGACTACAATGAGCAGTTCTTC. Translating it yields CASSLGLADYNEQFF.

The table lists this clonotype with many counts. This CDR3 is CASSGDSYNEQFF. The CDR3, as DNA: TGTGCCAGCAGCGGGGACAGCTACAATGAGCAGTTCTTC. The chain couples TRBV5-4 to TRBJ2-1, with 7 positions matching TRBD1. V was clipped by 4 bases and J by 3 bases; unmatched bases: 1. Germline CDR1 and CDR2: SGHNT and YYREEE (reference sequence). The CDR3 runs to 13 residues.

This clonotype was recorded a few times. This chain uses TRBV20-1 with TRBJ2-2; 7 nucleotides line up with TRBD2. The V gene end was trimmed by 4 bases and the J gene end by 3 bases; junction bases not matched to a gene: 8. Germline loops: CDR1 DFQATT, CDR2 SNEGSKA (reference sequence). CDR3 length: 15 residues. The CDR3 DNA reads TGCAGTGCTAATAGCGGGTCTCGGGACACCGGGGAGCTGTTTTTT. Protein sequence: CSANSGSRDTGELFF.

This clonotype was detected many times. This rearrangement joins TRBV2 to TRBJ1-1; a weak D match, TRBD1 (5 bases). CDR1 and CDR2 from the germline V gene are SNHLY and FYNNEI. V was trimmed by 2 bases and J by 5 bases, leaving 12 bases between them. The CDR3 contains 14 residues. CDR3 loop: CASSEFRGWTEAFF. The CDR3, as DNA: TGTGCCAGCAGTGAATTTAGGGGTTGGACTGAAGCTTTCTTT.

This clonotype was counted ten times or more. V is TRBV29-1 and J is TRBJ2-7; weak D call: TRBD1 (5 bases). CDR3 length equals 15 residues. V lost 1 base, J lost 4 bases, and 17 bases lay in between. Germline V gene sequence: CDR1 SQVTM, CDR2 ANQGSEA. The CDR3 region has the DNA TGCAGCGTTGAAGGGTTGCAGGGTAGGCGATACGAGCAGTACTTC. It translates to CSVEGLQGRRYEQYF.